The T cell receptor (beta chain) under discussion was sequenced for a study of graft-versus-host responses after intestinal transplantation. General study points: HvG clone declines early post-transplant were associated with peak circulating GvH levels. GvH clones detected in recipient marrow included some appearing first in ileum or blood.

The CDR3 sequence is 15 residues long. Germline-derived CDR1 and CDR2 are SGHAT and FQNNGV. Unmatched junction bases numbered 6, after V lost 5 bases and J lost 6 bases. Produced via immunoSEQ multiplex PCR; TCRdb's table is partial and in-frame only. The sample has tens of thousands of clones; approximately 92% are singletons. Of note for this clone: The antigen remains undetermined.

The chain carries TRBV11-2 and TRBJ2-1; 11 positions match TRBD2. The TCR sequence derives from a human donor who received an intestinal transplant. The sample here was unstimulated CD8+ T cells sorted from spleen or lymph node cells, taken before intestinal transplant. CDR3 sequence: CASSISGGASNEQFF. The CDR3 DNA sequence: TGTGCCAGCAGCATTAGCGGGGGGGCGTCCAATGAGCAGTTCTTC.